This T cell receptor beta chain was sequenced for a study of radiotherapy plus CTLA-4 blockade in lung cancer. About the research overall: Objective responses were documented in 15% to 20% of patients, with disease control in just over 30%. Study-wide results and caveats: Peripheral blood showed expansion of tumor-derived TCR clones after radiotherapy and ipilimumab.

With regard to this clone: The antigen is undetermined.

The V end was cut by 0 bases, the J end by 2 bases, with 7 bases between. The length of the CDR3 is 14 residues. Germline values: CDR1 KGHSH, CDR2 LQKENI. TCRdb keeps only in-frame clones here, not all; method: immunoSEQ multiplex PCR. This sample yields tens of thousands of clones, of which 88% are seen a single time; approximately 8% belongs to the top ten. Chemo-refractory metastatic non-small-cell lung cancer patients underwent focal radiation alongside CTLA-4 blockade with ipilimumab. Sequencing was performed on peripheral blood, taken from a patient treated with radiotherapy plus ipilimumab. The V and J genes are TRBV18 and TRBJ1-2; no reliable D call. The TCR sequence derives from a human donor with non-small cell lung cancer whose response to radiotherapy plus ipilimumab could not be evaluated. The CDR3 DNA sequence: TGTGCCAGCTCACCACCGAACAGAAACTATGGCTACACCTTC. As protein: CASSPPNRNYGYTF.